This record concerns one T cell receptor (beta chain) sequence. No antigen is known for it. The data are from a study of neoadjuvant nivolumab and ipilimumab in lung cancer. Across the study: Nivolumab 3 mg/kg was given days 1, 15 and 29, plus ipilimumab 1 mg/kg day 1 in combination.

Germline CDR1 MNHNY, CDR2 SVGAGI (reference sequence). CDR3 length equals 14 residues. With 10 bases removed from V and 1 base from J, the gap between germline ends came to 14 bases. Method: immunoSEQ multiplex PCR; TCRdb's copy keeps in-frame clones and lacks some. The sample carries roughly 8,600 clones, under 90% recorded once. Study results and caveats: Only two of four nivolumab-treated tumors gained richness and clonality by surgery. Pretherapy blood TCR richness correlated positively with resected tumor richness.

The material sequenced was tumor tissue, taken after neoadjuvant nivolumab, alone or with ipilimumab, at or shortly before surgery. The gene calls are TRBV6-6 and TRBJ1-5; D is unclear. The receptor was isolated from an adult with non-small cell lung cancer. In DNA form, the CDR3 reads TGTGCCACCACCCGAGAACCAAGCAATCAGCCCCAGCATTTT. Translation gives CATTREPSNQPQHF.